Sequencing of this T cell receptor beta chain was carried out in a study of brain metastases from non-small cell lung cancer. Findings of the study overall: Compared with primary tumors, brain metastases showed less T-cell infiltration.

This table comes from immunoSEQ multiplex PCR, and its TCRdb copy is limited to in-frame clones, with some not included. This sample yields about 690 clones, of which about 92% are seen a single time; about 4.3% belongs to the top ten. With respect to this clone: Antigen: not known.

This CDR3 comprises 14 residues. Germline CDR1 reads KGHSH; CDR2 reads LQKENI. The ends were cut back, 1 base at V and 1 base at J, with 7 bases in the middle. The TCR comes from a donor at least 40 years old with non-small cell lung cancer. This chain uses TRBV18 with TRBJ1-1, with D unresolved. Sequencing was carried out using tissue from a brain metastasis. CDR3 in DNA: TGTGCCAGCTCACCACTAGGTCAGAACACTGAAGCTTTCTTT. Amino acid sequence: CASSPLGQNTEAFF.